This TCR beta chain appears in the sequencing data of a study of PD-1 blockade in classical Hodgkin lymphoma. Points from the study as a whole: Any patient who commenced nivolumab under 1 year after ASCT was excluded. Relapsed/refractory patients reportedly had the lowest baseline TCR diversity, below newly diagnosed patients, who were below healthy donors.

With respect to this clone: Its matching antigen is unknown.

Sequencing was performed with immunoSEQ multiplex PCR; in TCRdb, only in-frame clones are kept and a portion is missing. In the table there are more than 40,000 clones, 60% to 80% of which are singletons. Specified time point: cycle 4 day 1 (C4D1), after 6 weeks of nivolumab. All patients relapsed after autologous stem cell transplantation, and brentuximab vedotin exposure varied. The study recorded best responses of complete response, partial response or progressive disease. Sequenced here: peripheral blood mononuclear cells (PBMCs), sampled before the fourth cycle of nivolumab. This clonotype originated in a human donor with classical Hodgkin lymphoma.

The CDR3, as DNA: TGTGCCAGCACCACCAGGTGGGATGAGCAGTTCTTC. Its protein is CASTTRWDEQFF. The J gene is TRBJ2-1, the V gene TRBV28, with D hard to call. Germline V lookup: CDR1 MDHEN, CDR2 SYDVKM. This CDR3 contains 12 residues. With 7 bases removed from V and 8 bases from J, the gap between germline ends came to 12 bases.